This entry concerns a single T cell receptor (beta chain). Its matching antigen is unknown. This record belongs to a study of T cell responses to AZD1222 COVID-19 vaccine. Repertoires were generated with immunoSEQ multiplex PCR, while TCRdb's copy carries only in-frame clones and drops some. The sample yields about 40,000 clones, approximately 88% seen once. General study points: Baseline seropositivity occurred in only a handful of AZD1222 recipients. Spike-specific TCR breadth and depth grew following two AZD1222 doses. Unmutated variant regions reportedly attract nearly half of all spike-specific TCRs.

The CDR3 extends over 15 amino acids. V was clipped by 6 bases and J by 1 base; unmatched bases: 6. Germline CDR1 reads SNHLY; CDR2 reads FYNNEI. The chain couples TRBV2 to TRBJ1-2; 9 bases are shared with TRBD1. The material sequenced was peripheral blood, taken 28 days after the second AZD1222 dose. This TCR came from an adult who received the AZD1222 COVID-19 vaccine. The CDR3 DNA reads as TGTGCCAGCAGATACGGGACAGGGCTTAACTATGGCTACACCTTC. Translated, it gives CASRYGTGLNYGYTF.